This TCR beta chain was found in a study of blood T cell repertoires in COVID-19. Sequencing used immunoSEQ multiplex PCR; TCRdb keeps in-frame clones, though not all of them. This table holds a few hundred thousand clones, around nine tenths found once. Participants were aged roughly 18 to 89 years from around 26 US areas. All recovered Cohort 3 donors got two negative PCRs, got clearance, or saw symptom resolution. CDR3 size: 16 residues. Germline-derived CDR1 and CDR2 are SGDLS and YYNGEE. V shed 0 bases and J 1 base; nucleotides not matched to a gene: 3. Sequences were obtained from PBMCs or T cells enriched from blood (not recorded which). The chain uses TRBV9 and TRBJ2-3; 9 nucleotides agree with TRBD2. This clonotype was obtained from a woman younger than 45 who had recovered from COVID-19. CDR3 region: CASSVGLAEGTDTQYF. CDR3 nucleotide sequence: TGTGCCAGCAGCGTAGGACTAGCGGAAGGCACAGATACGCAGTATTTT.